The 29 T cell receptor beta chains in this list originate from one sample, sequenced in a study of cytomegalovirus exposure and HLA in healthy donors. The PCR used 60 Vbeta and 13 Jbeta primers. Produced via immunoSEQ multiplex PCR; TCRdb's table is partial and in-frame only. Among around 200,000 clones listed, roughly four fifths were seen once. Material for sequencing was PBMCs. These receptors were collected from a man between 50 and 59 years old in good health and CMV-seronegative.

This clone was found a few times. The chain carries TRBV7-8 and TRBJ1-1; D perhaps matches TRBD1 (6 bases). The germline V gene encodes CDR1 SGHVS and CDR2 FQNEAQ. Trimming took 5 bases from V and 0 from J, leaving 10 bases between them. The CDR3 totals 14 residues. The DNA for the CDR3 is TGTGCCAGCAGCATCAGGACAGTGAACACTGAAGCTTTCTTT. Amino acids: CASSIRTVNTEAFF.

This clone was recorded a few times. The V and J genes are TRBV5-1 and TRBJ1-4, with 9 nucleotides matching TRBD1. Germline V gives CDR1 SGHRS, CDR2 YFSETQ. With 2 bases clipped from V and 5 bases from J, the junction kept 7 bases outside the gene matches. The CDR3 is 16 amino acids. The CDR3 DNA reads TGCGCCAGCAGCTTCTATCCCGGGACAGGGAATGAAAAACTGTTTTTT. Its translation: CASSFYPGTGNEKLFF.

J is TRBJ2-7 and V is TRBV10-3, with TRBD2 identical over 11 bases. The CDR3 is made up of 15 amino acids. CDR1 is ENHRY and CDR2 is SYGVKD in the germline V gene. The trim removed 3 bases at V and 6 bases at J, leaving 7 bases unmatched. CDR3 amino acids: CAISEELAGGSEQYF. The DNA for the CDR3 is TGTGCCATCAGTGAAGAGTTAGCGGGAGGGTCCGAGCAGTACTTC.

This clone was observed a single time. CDR3 in amino acids: CASRTGSSSPYSYEQYF. CDR3 in DNA: TGTGCCAGCAGGACCGGGTCCTCTAGCCCTTACTCCTACGAGCAGTACTTC. The genes are TRBV28 and TRBJ2-7; D is possibly TRBD2 (5 bases). V shed 6 bases and J shed 0 bases, with 21 bases lying between them. Germline lookup yields CDR1 MDHEN and CDR2 SYDVKM. The CDR3 length is 17 residues.

The rearrangement uses TRBV28 and TRBJ2-5; 7 bases agree with TRBD2. The J segment lost 4 bases and the V segment lost 7 bases, leaving 15 bases of the junction unmatched. CDR1 is MDHEN, CDR2 SYDVKM, per germline. The CDR3 extends over 16 amino acids. CDR3 nucleotide sequence: TGTGCCAGCAACTCCTTTGGCGGGGGAGGTCGAGAGACCCAGTACTTC. It codes for CASNSFGGGGRETQYF.

The chain couples TRBV6-1 to TRBJ1-2, with TRBD1 matching 8 bases. The trim removed 3 bases at V and 8 bases at J, leaving 5 bases unmatched. Germline CDR1 is MNHNS and CDR2 is SASEGT. This CDR3 has 13 amino acids. CDR3 region: CASSERTGLGYTF. The CDR3, as DNA: TGTGCCAGCAGTGAGCGGACAGGGCTAGGCTACACCTTC.

On this clone: Different DNA sequences within this sample yield the same CDR3. The chain has TRBV7-2 and TRBJ2-5; 7 bases map to TRBD2. The CDR3 sequence is 14 residues long. From germline, CDR1 is SGHTA and CDR2 FQGNSA. With 0 bases clipped from V and 4 bases from J, the junction kept 2 bases outside the gene matches. The CDR3 is CASSLAGGGETQYF. The DNA for the CDR3 is TGTGCCAGCAGCTTAGCAGGCGGGGGAGAGACCCAGTACTTC.

This chain uses TRBV6-1 with TRBJ1-2; D is uncertain. The CDR3 is made up of 13 amino acids. The V end was cut by 7 bases, the J end by 0 bases, with 9 bases between. Germline assignment: CDR1 MNHNS and CDR2 SASEGT. The DNA of the CDR3 is TGTGCCAGCACCGAGTTAGCTAACTATGGCTACACCTTC. As protein: CASTELANYGYTF.

This chain links TRBV5-1 with TRBJ2-3, with 10 bases matching TRBD2. J lost 1 base, V lost 2 bases, and 1 base had no gene match. The CDR3 has 15 amino acids. The germline V gene encodes CDR1 SGHRS and CDR2 YFSETQ. The CDR3 bases are TGCGCCAGCAGCTTAGGGACTAGCGGCACAGATACGCAGTATTTT. This translates into CASSLGTSGTDTQYF.

J is TRBJ2-1 and V is TRBV2; 10 bases are a match to TRBD2. The CDR3 is 15 amino acids. Germline CDR1 and CDR2: SNHLY and FYNNEI. V was pared by 6 bases and J by 9 bases, with 11 bases of the junction left unmatched. The DNA of the CDR3 is TGTGCCAGCAGCTGGACTAGCGGCATTAGAGGTGAGCAGTTCTTC. Translation: CASSWTSGIRGEQFF.

This chain connects TRBV6-6 to TRBJ2-5; tentative D call: TRBD2 (6 bases). The CDR3 totals 14 residues. The germline V and J ends were trimmed by 6 bases and 0 bases, with 11 bases remaining between them. Germline CDR1 MNHNY, CDR2 SVGAGI (reference sequence). CDR3 nucleotides: TGTGCCAGCAGGCCTAGCGCGAACCAAGAGACCCAGTACTTC. This codes for CASRPSANQETQYF.

The chain joins TRBV7-9 to TRBJ2-7; 10 bases fit TRBD2. From germline, CDR1 is SEHNR and CDR2 FQNEAQ (reference sequence). J gave up 2 bases and V 1 base, and 5 bases lay outside the gene matches. This CDR3 comprises 16 residues. CDR3 sequence: CASSLGLAGVAYEQYF. The CDR3 bases are TGTGCCAGCAGCTTAGGGCTAGCGGGAGTGGCCTACGAGCAGTACTTC.

This clone showed up just a few times. This sequence joins TRBV6-1 and TRBJ2-5, with 7 nucleotides matching TRBD1. The CDR3 has 12 amino acids. Germline CDR1 and CDR2: MNHNS and SASEGT. Losses at the gene ends were 6 bases for V and 5 bases for J; bases not matched to a gene: 3. This CDR3 is CASSSQGETQYF. The CDR3 DNA follows: TGTGCCAGCAGCTCACAGGGGGAGACCCAGTACTTC.

The chain is built from TRBV2 and TRBJ1-2, with a weak D call TRBD1 (5 bases). V lost 4 bases and J lost 10, with 13 bases in between. Germline assignment: CDR1 SNHLY and CDR2 FYNNEI. The CDR3 covers 12 residues. The DNA of the CDR3 is TGTGCCAGCAGTGGATCCGGGGGATACTACACCTTC. Translation gives CASSGSGGYYTF.

This clone appeared a single time. The chain couples TRBV11-1 to TRBJ2-2; TRBD1 aligns across 8 bases. The CDR3 has 15 amino acids. Germline-derived CDR1 and CDR2 are SGHAT and FQDESV (reference sequence). V lost 5 bases to trimming and J lost 6 bases; unmatched junction nucleotides: 8. This CDR3 is CASSAWTGSAGELFF. The CDR3 nucleotides read TGTGCCAGCAGCGCCTGGACAGGGAGCGCCGGGGAGCTGTTTTTT.

The CDR3 sequence: CASSFGFSGGYTF. CDR3 nucleotide sequence: TGTGCCAGCAGCTTCGGCTTCTCAGGGGGCTACACCTTC. V is TRBV7-9 and J is TRBJ1-2; perhaps TRBD1 as D (5 bases). The V end lost 3 bases, the J end lost 8 bases, and 13 bases lay between the germline ends. The CDR3 runs 13 residues. Looked up from germline, CDR1 is SEHNR and CDR2 is FQNEAQ (reference sequence). Combining the CDR3 with reference TRBV7-9 and TRBJ1-2 gives the whole variable domain DTGVSQNPRHKITKRGQNVTFRCDPISEHNRLYWYRQTLGQGPEFLTYFQNEAQLEKSRLLSDRFSAERPKGSFSTLEIQRTEQGDSAMYLCASSFGFSGGYTFGSGTRLTVV.

The chain has TRBV28 and TRBJ2-5; 7 bases map to TRBD2. The closer fit of TRBJ2-7 to the DNA end suggests the J call may be wrong. The CDR3 extends over 14 amino acids. Germline loops: CDR1 MDHEN, CDR2 SYDVKM. CDR3 DNA: TGTGCCAGCAGGCACCATAGCGGGTTCTACGAGCAGTACTTC. As protein: CASRHHSGFYEQYF.

V gene TRBV25-1 combines with J gene TRBJ2-1, with 7 bases identical to TRBD2. The CDR3 runs to 16 residues. V trimming: 3 bases; J trimming: 5 bases; junction bases outside the gene matches: 10. The germline gives CDR1 MGHDK, CDR2 SYGVNS. Written as DNA, the CDR3 is TGTGCCAGCAGTGACCCAAACCGGGGAGGGGACAATGAGCAGTTCTTC. This encodes CASSDPNRGGDNEQFF.

V gene TRBV6-1 combines with J gene TRBJ2-2; possible D gene TRBD1, 8 bases. V was trimmed by 5 bases and J by 5 bases, leaving 15 bases between them. The length of the CDR3 is 15 residues. Germline CDR1 reads MNHNS; CDR2 reads SASEGT. CDR3 coding DNA: TGTGCCAGCAGTATAAACAGGGGGGGGACCGGGGAGCTGTTTTTT. Its translation: CASSINRGGTGELFF.

This clone has a single count. The chain joins TRBV21-1 to TRBJ1-5; TRBD1, the table's D call, was not compared with the DNA. TRBV21-1 is noted as a pseudogene. The CDR3 contains 15 residues. CDR3 amino acids: CASSNRGVSNQPQHF. The CDR3 DNA reads TGTGCCAGCAGCAACAGGGGGGTTAGCAATCAGCCCCAGCATTTT.

The genes are TRBV5-5 and TRBJ1-3, with D hard to call. The germline gives CDR1 SGHKS, CDR2 YYEKEE (reference sequence). V shed 4 bases and J shed 0 bases, with 8 bases lying between them. This CDR3 is built from 14 residues. The CDR3 DNA sequence: TGTGCCAGCAGCGCAGGTGGCTCTGGAAACACCATATATTTT. Amino acid sequence: CASSAGGSGNTIYF.

This clone was detected only a few times. The V call is TRBV5-1, the J call TRBJ1-5; D unresolved. V was clipped by 0 bases and J by 7 bases, with 17 bases between them. From germline, CDR1 is SGHRS and CDR2 YFSETQ. The CDR3 runs 16 residues. CDR3 coding DNA: TGCGCCAGCAGCTTGGTCCCGGGAGCTTTTGGACAGCCCCAGCATTTT. Protein sequence: CASSLVPGAFGQPQHF.

The chain uses TRBV28 and TRBJ1-2, with 9 bases matching TRBD1. V was clipped by 1 base and J by 8 bases; unmatched bases: 11. Germline V gene sequence: CDR1 MDHEN, CDR2 SYDVKM. This CDR3 comprises 16 residues. CDR3 sequence: CASSLYTGGAGRGYTF. CDR3 nucleotides: TGTGCCAGCAGTTTATACACAGGGGGCGCGGGGCGAGGCTACACCTTC.

This clone has a single count. This rearrangement joins TRBV21-1 to TRBJ1-2; TRBD1, the table's D call, lacks a check against the DNA. TRBV21-1 is reported as a pseudogene. The length of the CDR3 is 15 residues. The CDR3 DNA is TGTGCCAGCAGCAGATCCGACAAGCTTAACTATGGCTACACCTTC. Protein: CASSRSDKLNYGYTF.

This rearrangement joins TRBV9 to TRBJ1-6; D gene unclear. The CDR3 is made up of 14 amino acids. Germline CDR1 and CDR2: SGDLS and YYNGEE. The V end lost 2 bases, the J end lost 10 bases, and 13 bases lay between the germline ends. The CDR3 loop is CASSVRGSGSPLHF. The CDR3 DNA is TGTGCCAGCAGCGTTCGGGGTTCAGGCTCACCCCTCCACTTT. The full variable domain, in which reference TRBV9 and TRBJ1-6 provide the parts outside the CDR3, is DSGVTQTPKHLITATGQRVTLRCSPRSGDLSVYWYQQSLDQGLQFLIQYYNGEERAKGNILERFSAQQFPDLHSELNLSSLELGDSALYFCASSVRGSGSPLHFGNGTRLTVT.

The rearrangement joins TRBV9 to TRBJ2-1; D is undetermined. The CDR3 has 13 residues. V lost 1 base, J lost 8 bases, and 10 bases lay in between. Germline lookup yields CDR1 SGDLS and CDR2 YYNGEE. CDR3 sequence (DNA): TGTGCCAGCAGCGTAATCCCCCGAGATGAGCAGTTCTTC. Protein: CASSVIPRDEQFF. Full variable domain (remainder filled in from reference TRBV9 and TRBJ2-1): DSGVTQTPKHLITATGQRVTLRCSPRSGDLSVYWYQQSLDQGLQFLIQYYNGEERAKGNILERFSAQQFPDLHSELNLSSLELGDSALYFCASSVIPRDEQFFGPGTRLTVL.

This clone was counted between two and nine times. The chain joins TRBV4-3 to TRBJ2-7, with 14 nucleotides matching TRBD2. The germline gives CDR1 LGHNA, CDR2 YSLEER. The CDR3 has 16 residues. The junction had 1 base not matched to a gene; V was cut back by 0 bases and J by 3 bases. CDR3 DNA sequence: TGCGCCAGCAGCCAAGATGGGACTAGCGGGAGCTACGAGCAGTACTTC. Translating gives CASSQDGTSGSYEQYF.

This clone was counted a single time. The genes are TRBV25-1 and TRBJ1-5; 10 nucleotides match TRBD1. J gave up 3 bases and V 8 bases, and 4 bases lay outside the gene matches. This CDR3 has 14 amino acids. CDR1 is MGHDK, CDR2 SYGVNS, per germline. CDR3: CASRDRGSNQPQHF. Here the CDR3 DNA reads TGTGCCAGCCGGGACAGGGGATCCAATCAGCCCCAGCATTTT.

V usage is TRBV5-1 and J usage is TRBJ2-3; possible D gene TRBD2, 5 bases. The CDR3 loop spans 13 amino acids. The V and J ends lost 0 bases and 6 bases respectively, with 8 bases between them. From germline, CDR1 is SGHRS and CDR2 YFSETQ. CDR3 sequence: CASSLGRGDTQYF. DNA of the CDR3: TGCGCCAGCAGCTTGGGTCGAGGGGATACGCAGTATTTT.